These 30 T cell receptor beta chains share one sample of origin, sequenced in a study of shared clonotypes between healthy human individuals. Generated by immunoSEQ multiplex PCR, the TCRdb table keeps only in-frame clones and is missing some. Seen here are millions of clones, more than 85% observed once, and the top ten hold around 0.4%. The sample was naive CD4+ T cells from PBMCs. The subset denotes: CD45RA+ positively selected. The receptors here all came from a young man in good health. Some clones in this sample may be carry-over from other donors' samples.

CDR3 amino acids: CASSLSAGRQPYTQYF. The DNA for the CDR3 is TGTGCCAGCAGTTTATCGGCGGGCCGTCAGCCTTATACGCAGTATTTT. The rearrangement links TRBV27 to TRBJ2-3, with a possible D match to TRBD2 (5 bases). CDR3 length: 16 residues. Trimming took off 0 bases at V and 7 bases at J, with 17 bases between the two ends. Germline V gives CDR1 MNHEY, CDR2 SMNVEV (reference sequence).

The chain carries TRBV6-6 and TRBJ1-1; no firm D call. Germline-derived CDR1 and CDR2 are MNHNY and SVGAGI (reference sequence). This CDR3 comprises 12 residues. The V gene lost 7 bases and the J gene lost 1 base, with 7 bases spanning the gap. The CDR3 coding sequence is TGTGCCAGCACAGTCCGGAACACTGAAGCTTTCTTT. Translated: CASTVRNTEAFF.

Concerning this clone: Other DNA sequences in this sample translate to the same CDR3. This rearrangement joins TRBV29-1 to TRBJ2-3; a possible D gene is TRBD1 (5 bases). The CDR3 is 12 residues long. The germline V gene encodes CDR1 SQVTM and CDR2 ANQGSEA. V shed 2 bases and J shed 4 bases, with 7 bases lying between them. CDR3 sequence reads: CSVEQGADTQYF. The CDR3 DNA reads TGCAGCGTTGAACAGGGCGCAGATACGCAGTATTTT.

This chain connects TRBV6-1 to TRBJ1-2; D not resolved. Per germline, CDR1 MNHNS and CDR2 SASEGT. The CDR3 loop spans 14 amino acids. V was pared by 3 bases and J by 3 bases, with 11 bases between. The CDR3 nucleotides read TGTGCCAGCAGTGAGGCCAGGTCCTACTATGGCTACACCTTC. This encodes CASSEARSYYGYTF.

The genes are TRBV19 and TRBJ1-2, with D hard to call. The CDR3 length is 14 residues. The ends were cut back, 6 bases at V and 4 bases at J, with 15 bases in the middle. CDR1 and CDR2 (germline): LNHDA, SQIVND (reference sequence). The CDR3 spells CASSPGERAYGYTF. DNA for the CDR3: TGTGCCAGTAGCCCCGGGGAAAGGGCCTATGGCTACACCTTC.

The chain links TRBV5-1 to TRBJ2-3, with D hard to call. The CDR3 length is 16 residues. V was clipped by 0 bases and J by 1 base, with 12 bases between them. Germline CDR1 is SGHRS and CDR2 is YFSETQ. The CDR3: CASSLEAGSGTDTQYF. The CDR3 region has the DNA TGCGCCAGCAGCTTGGAAGCCGGGTCTGGCACAGATACGCAGTATTTT.

CDR3 bases: TGTGCCAGCAGCTTCGGGGCTAGCGTCCACGAGCAGTACTTC. This codes for CASSFGASVHEQYF. The chain links TRBV7-7 to TRBJ2-7, with a weak D call TRBD2 (6 bases). With 3 bases removed from V and 5 bases from J, the gap between germline ends came to 14 bases. Germline CDR1 SSHAT, CDR2 FNYEAQ (reference sequence). There are 14 residues in the CDR3. The full variable domain, in which reference TRBV7-7 and TRBJ2-7 provide the parts outside the CDR3, is GAGVSQSPRYKVTKRGQDVTLRCDPISSHATLYWYQQALGQGPEFLTYFNYEAQPDKSGLPSDRFSAERPEGSISTLTIQRTEQRDSAMYRCASSFGASVHEQYFGPGTRLTVT.

The V and J genes are TRBV4-3 and TRBJ1-4; D not certain. The V end was cut by 1 base, the J end by 7 bases, with 7 bases between. The CDR3 extends over 13 amino acids. Germline values: CDR1 LGHNA, CDR2 YSLEER. CDR3 DNA: TGCGCCAGCAGCCAAGCGTTCCTTGAAAAACTGTTTTTT. Amino acids: CASSQAFLEKLFF.

The chain joins TRBV5-4 to TRBJ2-3, with 11 bases matching TRBD2. Germline V gene lookup returns CDR1 SGHNT and CDR2 YYREEE (reference sequence). This CDR3 has 15 amino acids. Trimming cost V 5 bases and J 2 bases; bases outside gene matches: 4. The CDR3 nucleotides read TGTGCCAGCAGGGATAGCGGGAGGGCCACAGATACGCAGTATTTT. It yields the protein CASRDSGRATDTQYF.

V usage is TRBV10-1 and J usage is TRBJ2-1; a weak D match, TRBD1 (5 bases). V lost 4 bases, J lost 9 bases, and 19 bases lay in between. The CDR3 spans 15 residues. Germline V gives CDR1 WNHNN, CDR2 SYGVQD (reference sequence). CDR3 sequence: CASSGSGSRASEQFF. DNA of the CDR3: TGCGCCAGCAGTGGTTCAGGAAGCAGGGCGAGTGAGCAGTTCTTC.

The chain has TRBV5-6 and TRBJ2-3; TRBD1 aligns across 7 bases. This CDR3 contains 16 residues. The germline V gene has CDR1 SGHDT and CDR2 YYEEEE. V was clipped by 4 bases and J by 2 bases; unmatched bases: 10. CDR3 amino acids: CASSTKPGQNTDTQYF. The CDR3 region has the DNA TGTGCCAGCAGCACTAAGCCGGGACAGAACACAGATACGCAGTATTTT.

The chain combines TRBV11-3 with TRBJ2-1; 7 nucleotides match TRBD2. V was pared by 0 bases and J by 4 bases, with 3 bases of the junction left unmatched. Germline CDR1 and CDR2: SGHNT and YENEEA. This CDR3 is built from 15 residues. This chain's CDR3 is CASSLEASGYNEQFF. The CDR3 DNA sequence: TGTGCCAGCAGCTTAGAGGCTAGCGGATACAATGAGCAGTTCTTC. Using reference TRBV11-3 and TRBJ2-1 for the parts outside the CDR3, the full variable domain is EAGVVQSPRYKIIEKKQPVAFWCNPISGHNTLYWYLQNLGQGPELLIRYENEEAVDDSQLPKDRFSAERLKGVDSTLKIQPAELGDSAVYLCASSLEASGYNEQFFGPGTRLTVL.

V and J are TRBV5-1 and TRBJ2-5; unclear D gene. Trimming left V 0 bases short and J 5 bases short, with 14 bases between. The CDR3 consists of 15 residues. From germline, CDR1 is SGHRS and CDR2 YFSETQ. The CDR3 DNA reads as TGCGCCAGCAGCTTGGCAGGTCTGCCCGGGGAGACCCAGTACTTC. This codes for CASSLAGLPGETQYF.

This chain joins TRBV28 and TRBJ2-7; 9 bases agree with TRBD2. V dropped 2 bases and J dropped 2; count of bases not matched to a gene: 4. This CDR3 contains 15 residues. Germline lookup yields CDR1 MDHEN and CDR2 SYDVKM. The CDR3 DNA is TGTGCCAGCAGTTTAGGGGCGGGAGGGACCTACGAGCAGTACTTC. This sequence encodes CASSLGAGGTYEQYF.

The rearrangement links TRBV5-1 to TRBJ2-5; a possible D gene is TRBD2 (6 bases). There are 14 residues in the CDR3. CDR1 is SGHRS and CDR2 is YFSETQ in the germline V gene. Trimming left V 5 bases short and J 1 base short, with 12 bases between. The CDR3 sequence is CASSFPGGQETQYF. In DNA form, the CDR3 reads TGCGCCAGCAGTTTCCCCGGGGGCCAAGAGACCCAGTACTTC. The whole variable domain, remainder taken from reference TRBV5-1 and TRBJ2-5, is KAGVTQTPRYLIKTRGQQVTLSCSPISGHRSVSWYQQTPGQGLQFLFEYFSETQRNKGNFPGRFSGRQFSNSRSEMNVSTLELGDSALYLCASSFPGGQETQYFGPGTRLLVL.

The J gene is TRBJ2-3, the V gene TRBV5-1; maybe TRBD2 (5 bases). V shed 2 bases and J shed 0 bases, with 13 bases lying between them. Germline V gene sequence: CDR1 SGHRS, CDR2 YFSETQ. This CDR3 contains 16 residues. The CDR3 nucleotides read TGCGCCAGCAGCTTCAGGATTCGGGGTAGCACAGATACGCAGTATTTT. Its translation: CASSFRIRGSTDTQYF. Full variable domain (rest looked up from reference TRBV5-1 and TRBJ2-3): KAGVTQTPRYLIKTRGQQVTLSCSPISGHRSVSWYQQTPGQGLQFLFEYFSETQRNKGNFPGRFSGRQFSNSRSEMNVSTLELGDSALYLCASSFRIRGSTDTQYFGPGTRLTVL.

The V and J genes are TRBV28 and TRBJ1-2; maybe TRBD1 (6 bases). Germline lookup yields CDR1 MDHEN and CDR2 SYDVKM. The length of the CDR3 is 11 residues. Trimming shortened V by 9 bases and J by 6 bases, and 11 bases separated the two germline ends. The CDR3 bases are TGTGCCAGTGTGGGGGCAAATGGCTACACCTTC. As protein: CASVGANGYTF.

The genes are TRBV4-3 and TRBJ2-3; D call uncertain. The CDR3 runs 20 residues. Germline CDR1 and CDR2: LGHNA and YSLEER. The V gene lost 0 bases and the J gene lost 0 bases, with 22 bases spanning the gap. CDR3 loop: CASSQDRSLERGASTDTQYF. The CDR3 region has the DNA TGCGCCAGCAGCCAAGATCGGTCCCTAGAGAGAGGCGCTAGCACAGATACGCAGTATTTT.

The rearrangement uses TRBV7-2 and TRBJ2-7; TRBD2 is a possible D gene (6 bases). CDR3 length: 14 amino acids. V gave up 1 base and J gave up 7 bases, with 14 bases separating them. CDR1 and CDR2 from the germline V gene are SGHTA and FQGNSA. Here the CDR3 reads CASSLEDGRGEQYF. The CDR3 DNA reads as TGTGCCAGCAGCTTAGAGGACGGTCGGGGGGAGCAGTACTTC.

The J gene is TRBJ2-5, the V gene TRBV6-5; TRBD1 matches at 7 bases. CDR1 is MNHEY and CDR2 is SVGAGI in the germline V gene. V was pared by 4 bases and J by 0 bases, with 5 bases of the junction left unmatched. The CDR3 extends over 15 amino acids. The CDR3 protein is CASSSVGQDQETQYF. The DNA for the CDR3 is TGTGCCAGCAGTTCAGTCGGACAGGACCAAGAGACCCAGTACTTC.

In the case of this clone: Other DNA sequences in this specimen translate into the identical CDR3. The chain uses TRBV18 and TRBJ2-7; TRBD2 agrees at 8 bases. J lost 1 base, V lost 2 bases, and 4 bases had no gene match. The CDR3 has 15 amino acids. Germline CDR1 is KGHSH and CDR2 is LQKENI. The CDR3 DNA follows: TGTGCCAGCTCACCAGGCGCTAGCGGGTCCTACGAGCAGTACTTC. It yields the protein CASSPGASGSYEQYF.

The rearrangement links TRBV28 to TRBJ2-5; D may be TRBD1 (6 bases). Germline loops: CDR1 MDHEN, CDR2 SYDVKM. Trimming took 7 bases from V and 2 from J, leaving 11 bases between them. The CDR3 loop spans 13 amino acids. The CDR3 nucleotides are TGTGCCAGCACGGGACAATTACAAGAGACCCAGTACTTC. It translates to CASTGQLQETQYF.

The rearrangement uses TRBV19 and TRBJ2-1, with D perhaps given as TRBD1 or TRBD2 (6 bases each). With 0 bases removed from V and 4 bases from J, the gap between germline ends came to 10 bases. Germline loops: CDR1 LNHDA, CDR2 SQIVND (reference sequence). The CDR3 sequence is 15 residues long. CDR3 sequence reads: CASSIDIGGYNEQFF. The CDR3 DNA sequence: TGTGCCAGTAGTATAGATATAGGGGGGTACAATGAGCAGTTCTTC.

V gene TRBV5-4 combines with J gene TRBJ1-5; D is undetermined. The CDR3 extends over 13 amino acids. CDR1 and CDR2 (germline): SGHNT, YYREEE (reference sequence). V lost 2 bases and J 2 bases, leaving 5 bases between the germline ends. The CDR3 is CASSFDGNQPQHF. As DNA, the CDR3 is TGTGCCAGCAGCTTCGACGGCAATCAGCCCCAGCATTTT.

The CDR3 nucleotides read TGCGCCAGCAGCCGTACCGGGCTAGCGGAAGAGACCCAGTACTTC. Translating it yields CASSRTGLAEETQYF. This sequence joins TRBV4-1 and TRBJ2-5; 7 nucleotides agree with TRBD2. The CDR3 covers 15 residues. V trimming: 4 bases; J trimming: 3 bases; junction bases outside the gene matches: 8. Germline values: CDR1 MGHRA, CDR2 YSYEKL.

With regard to this clone: One end of the junction fails to match germline, which may point to a read error. The rearrangement uses TRBV19 and TRBJ2-5; 7 bases map to TRBD2. CDR1 and CDR2 from the germline V gene are LNHDA and SQIVND (reference sequence). CDR3 length equals 13 residues. The CDR3 region is CASNQRDGLGSDF. The CDR3 DNA follows: TGTGCCAGTAACCAGCGGGATGGGCTTGGTAGTGACTTC. Full variable domain (remainder filled in from reference TRBV19 and TRBJ2-5): DGGITQSPKYLFRKEGQNVTLSCEQNLNHDAMYWYRQDPGQGLRLIYYSQIVNDFQKGDIAEGYSVSREKKESFPLTVTSAQKNPTAFYLCASNQRDGLGSDFGPGTRLLVL.

This chain uses TRBV29-1 with TRBJ1-1, with a weak D call TRBD1 (6 bases). V was trimmed by 2 bases and J by 3 bases, leaving 10 bases between them. The CDR3 sequence is 13 residues long. Germline V CDR1 and CDR2: SQVTM, ANQGSEA. Written as DNA, the CDR3 is TGCAGCGTTGAAAGCCAGGGGCACACTGAAGCTTTCTTT. As protein: CSVESQGHTEAFF.

The V and J genes are TRBV25-1 and TRBJ2-5; the match to TRBD1 covers 8 bases. The CDR3 contains 14 residues. The V segment lost 3 bases and the J segment 5 bases; nucleotides outside the gene matches: 5. CDR1 and CDR2 from the germline V gene are MGHDK and SYGVNS. CDR3 sequence: CASSDQGARETQYF. The CDR3 DNA reads TGTGCCAGCAGTGATCAGGGGGCCCGCGAGACCCAGTACTTC. The full variable domain, in which reference TRBV25-1 and TRBJ2-5 provide the parts outside the CDR3, is EADIYQTPRYLVIGTGKKITLECSQTMGHDKMYWYQQDPGMELHLIHYSYGVNSTEKGDLSSESTVSRIRTEHFPLTLESARPSHTSQYLCASSDQGARETQYFGPGTRLLVL.

This chain uses TRBV29-1 with TRBJ1-1; a possible D gene is TRBD1 (5 bases). The CDR3 consists of 14 residues. Germline lookup yields CDR1 SQVTM and CDR2 ANQGSEA. V was cut by 6 bases and J by 5 bases, with 19 bases left in between. The CDR3 DNA reads TGCAGCGTAAAAAGACAGACTCCCAGGACTGAAGCTTTCTTT. Amino acid sequence: CSVKRQTPRTEAFF. The full variable domain, its missing parts supplied by reference TRBV29-1 and TRBJ1-1, is SAVISQKPSRDICQRGTSLTIQCQVDSQVTMMFWYRQQPGQSLTLIATANQGSEATYESGFVIDKFPISRPNLTFSTLTVSNMSPEDSSIYLCSVKRQTPRTEAFFGQGTRLTVV.

The chain links TRBV14 to TRBJ2-3, with D perhaps matching TRBD1 (5 bases). Trimming pared 4 bases from V and 4 bases from J, leaving 15 bases between. Germline V CDR1 and CDR2: SGHDN, FVKESK. The length of the CDR3 is 15 residues. The CDR3 sequence is CASSRVRGAPDTQYF. CDR3 nucleotide sequence: TGTGCCAGCAGCCGTGTTAGGGGCGCACCAGATACGCAGTATTTT.